These 2 T cell receptor beta chains originate from one sample sequenced in a study of cytomegalovirus exposure and HLA in healthy donors. PCR employed 60 Vbeta and 13 Jbeta primers. Generated by immunoSEQ multiplex PCR, the TCRdb table keeps only in-frame clones and is missing some. The sample shows roughly 100,000 clones, 73% of them seen only once. What was sequenced was PBMCs. The receptors shown here come from a man aged 35 to 55 in good health and CMV-seronegative.

This sequence joins TRBV30 and TRBJ2-5; D is undetermined. Deletions cut 4 bases from V and 5 bases from J, with 11 bases between. The CDR3 length is 12 residues. Per the germline V gene, CDR1 is GTSNPN and CDR2 is SVGIG (reference sequence). CDR3 protein: CAWNPGSETQYF. In DNA form, the CDR3 reads TGTGCCTGGAATCCGGGTTCGGAGACCCAGTACTTC.

The chain employs TRBV7-9 and TRBJ1-1; 9 bases agree with TRBD1. Trimming cost V 6 bases and J 5 bases; bases outside gene matches: 7. There are 14 residues in the CDR3. The germline CDR1 and CDR2 sequences are SEHNR and FQNEAQ (reference sequence). CDR3 in amino acids: CASRDDRGWTEAFF. The DNA for the CDR3 is TGTGCCAGCAGGGATGACAGGGGGTGGACTGAAGCTTTCTTT.